This record covers a single TCR beta chain. Its antigen is as yet unknown. After removal of 4 bases from V and 3 bases from J, the junction contained 6 bases not matched to a gene. Germline lookup yields CDR1 MNHNS and CDR2 SASEGT. CDR3 length equals 17 residues. The entry originates in a study of cytomegalovirus exposure and HLA in healthy donors. Study-level information: Researchers previously reported finding fewer than 140 million unique TCR beta sequences from 150 million to 200 million T cells. The study placed 70% to 90% of its 398 genotyped donors in the Caucasian-associated ancestry cluster.

Primers: 60 Vbeta forward and 13 Jbeta reverse. Sequencing used immunoSEQ multiplex PCR; TCRdb keeps in-frame clones, though not all of them. The table shows under 200,000 clones, with around 83% occurring only once. Study results and caveats: Previous analysis showed most TCR beta V segments were productive about 90% or about 30% of the time. For most subjects, TCR beta sequences were reported to predict HLA-A and HLA-B alleles with accuracy.

The sequence was obtained from a girl aged 2 to 10 in good health and CMV-seropositive. Source material: PBMCs. V is TRBV6-1 and J is TRBJ2-2; 12 bases are a match to TRBD1. The CDR3 DNA reads TGTGCCAGCAGTGCCGGGACAGGGGGCGCGTACACCGGGGAGCTGTTTTTT. Translation: CASSAGTGGAYTGELFF.